This TCR beta chain emerged from a study of T-cell reconstitution after alpha-beta-depleted transplantation in children. Study findings and constraints: Some patients' high day-60 TCRbeta diversity was traced to surviving recipient T cells and thymic progenitors.

Germline V gives CDR1 SGHKS, CDR2 YYEKEE (reference sequence). V was pared by 4 bases and J by 6 bases, with 10 bases between. The CDR3 runs 12 residues. The TCRbeta library was prepared with unique molecular identifiers. TCRdb fed the PCR reads into MiXCR, producing one record per CDR3 protein. Here the sample spans about 1,000,000 distinct CDR3 sequences, under 30% being singletons. A note on this clonotype: The target antigen is unknown.

The source was PBMCs, mostly from graft donor cells, collected 360 days after TCRalphabeta/CD19-depleted stem cell transplant. V is TRBV5-5 and J is TRBJ1-1; possible D gene TRBD1, 5 bases. This TCR came from a boy less than two years old who had a stem cell transplant for SCID, so the T cells may come from the graft donor. The CDR3 here is CASSGTGAEAFF. In DNA, the CDR3 is TGTGCCAGCAGCGGAACAGGAGCTGAAGCTTTCTTT.